One TCR beta chain is described in this entry. Its target is unknown. A constant-region primer primed TCR beta cDNA synthesis from 450 to 550 ng of total RNA. Modified slightly, ARM-PCR produced TCR beta libraries over three nested multiplex PCR rounds. In the first two PCR rounds, TRBV1-TRBV30 forward primers were paired with a C-beta reverse primer, and each round lasted around 10 cycles. Each CDR3 protein is one row after TCRdb ran MiXCR on the multiplex PCR reads. The data show about 41,000 distinct CDR3 sequences, around 66% seen once. CDR1 and CDR2 (germline): MNHEY, SVGAGI. Trimming stripped 8 bases from V and 0 bases from J, with 17 bases between. The CDR3 has 16 amino acids. The data were obtained in a study of tumor-infiltrating lymphocytes in primary liver carcinoma. Study-level information: Men as well as women, aged 30 to 69 years, made up the patients.

Overall study results and limits: Only about 8-24% of top clones showed up in all five tumor regions.

Unsorted bulk tissue of about 17-32 mg yielded co-extracted RNA and DNA. The receptor was isolated from a man aged 35-49 years with primary liver carcinoma and hepatitis B virus infection. Specimen: liver tumor tissue from sampling region 2. As for subset: tumor region T2, inferior pole. The gene calls are TRBV6-5 and TRBJ2-1; D assignment may be TRBD1 or TRBD2 (5 bases each). CDR3 coding DNA: TGTGCCAGCTGTCTGGGGACCAGCGACTCCTACAATGAGCAGTTCTTC. Its protein product is CASCLGTSDSYNEQFF.